The rows below give T cell receptor beta chains drawn from one sample of a study of blood T cell repertoires in COVID-19. TCRdb's copy holds only in-frame clones and misses some; the assay was immunoSEQ multiplex PCR. Counted here are roughly 68,000 clones, around 88% occurring once; the ten biggest clones make up roughly 6.7%. Specimen: peripheral blood. The receptors were sampled from an older woman with acute or convalescent COVID-19. Both conserved end residues are part of each CDR3. D genes are given only for firm matches. Expanded clones are given a class, and other clones once, few, many or no size at all.

J gene,V gene,D gene,CDR3 length,clone size,CDR3 protein,CDR3 DNA
TRBJ2-7,TRBV3-1/TRBV3-2,NA,13,NA,CASSGVLTYEQYF,TGTGCCAGCAGCGGAGTCCTCACCTACGAGCAGTACTTC
TRBJ1-6,TRBV5-1,TRBD1,15,few,CASSLVQGANSPLHF,TGCGCCAGCAGCTTAGTACAGGGGGCGAATTCACCCCTCCACTTT
TRBJ2-7,TRBV11-3,TRBD2,14,NA,CASSLAAGGYEQYF,TGTGCCAGCAGCTTAGCGGCGGGGGGCTACGAGCAGTACTTC
TRBJ2-6,TRBV7-3,TRBD2,18,NA,CASSPGIAGNTGANVLTF,TGTGCCAGCAGCCCCGGGATAGCGGGGAACACTGGGGCCAACGTCCTGACTTTC
TRBJ1-4,TRBV14,NA,13,NA,CASSLMDGGRLFF,TGTGCCAGCAGCCTCATGGACGGAGGGAGACTGTTTTTT
TRBJ1-1,TRBV13,NA,13,NA,CASSLLGDTEAFF,TGTGCCAGCAGCTTATTAGGGGACACTGAAGCTTTCTTT
TRBJ1-2,TRBV4-1,NA,15,NA,CASSQEQYGNYGYTF,TGCGCCAGCAGCCAAGAACAGTACGGAAACTATGGCTACACCTTC
TRBJ1-1,TRBV6-1,NA,17,NA,CASSEASLRVPKTEAFF,TGTGCCAGCAGTGAAGCCTCACTCCGGGTCCCGAAGACTGAAGCTTTCTTT
TRBJ1-1,TRBV9,TRBD1,14,NA,CASSVAGGYTEAFF,TGTGCCAGCAGCGTAGCAGGGGGCTACACTGAAGCTTTCTTT
TRBJ1-2,TRBV15,NA,15,NA,CATSRGRQVNYGYTF,TGTGCCACCAGCAGAGGTCGACAGGTTAACTATGGCTACACCTTC
TRBJ1-1,TRBV28,TRBD1,16,NA,CASSLLGDGTGRGAFF,TGTGCCAGCAGTTTATTAGGGGATGGGACAGGGAGAGGAGCTTTCTTT
TRBJ2-2,TRBV5-4,TRBD1,15,NA,CASSKQGIGTGELFF,TGTGCCAGCAGCAAACAGGGGATCGGCACCGGGGAGCTGTTTTTT
TRBJ2-3,TRBV25-1,TRBD1,16,few,CASSAGTGGFTDTQYF,TGTGCCAGCAGTGCCGGGACAGGGGGATTCACAGATACGCAGTATTTT
TRBJ2-2,TRBV29-1,NA,11,NA,CSALTAGELFF,TGCAGCGCCCTAACCGCCGGGGAGCTGTTTTTT
TRBJ1-1,TRBV27,NA,14,NA,CASAGAGRNTEAFF,TGTGCCAGCGCTGGAGCGGGGAGGAACACTGAAGCTTTCTTT
TRBJ2-5,TRBV19,NA,11,NA,CASSSGETQYF,TGTGCCAGTAGCTCCGGGGAGACCCAGTACTTC
TRBJ1-1,TRBV28,TRBD1,18,NA,CASRRPPRTGRRNTEAFF,TGTGCCAGCAGACGACCACCGAGGACAGGGCGAAGGAACACTGAAGCTTTCTTT
TRBJ2-3,TRBV28,NA,14,NA,CASSWGVNTDTQYF,TGTGCCAGCAGTTGGGGGGTCAACACAGATACGCAGTATTTT
TRBJ1-6,TRBV20-1,NA,14,NA,CSASFPIQTSPLHF,TGCAGTGCTAGTTTTCCGATACAAACTTCACCCCTCCACTTT
TRBJ1-1,TRBV30,NA,11,few,CASLYRVEAFF,TGTGCCTCCCTATACAGGGTTGAGGCTTTCTTT
TRBJ2-1,TRBV7-9,TRBD2,15,NA,CASRVAGESYNEQFF,TGTGCCAGCAGAGTGGCGGGGGAATCCTACAATGAGCAGTTCTTC
TRBJ1-1,TRBV18,TRBD1,12,NA,CASSLKGAGAFF,TGTGCCAGCTCACTCAAGGGGGCGGGAGCTTTCTTT
TRBJ1-5,TRBV24-1,TRBD1,15,NA,CATSEGQGGNQPQHF,TGTGCCACCAGTGAGGGACAGGGCGGCAATCAGCCCCAGCATTTT
TRBJ1-6,TRBV9,NA,13,NA,CASSSEGNSPLHF,TGTGCCAGCAGCTCAGAGGGTAATTCACCCCTCCACTTT
TRBJ1-2,TRBV12-5,NA,14,NA,CASGIFRVNYGYTF,TGTGCTAGTGGTATCTTCAGGGTAAATTATGGCTACACCTTC
TRBJ2-7,TRBV10-1,TRBD2,15,NA,CASSCPWGGSYEQYF,TGCGCCAGCAGTTGCCCTTGGGGGGGCTCCTACGAGCAGTACTTC
TRBJ2-5,TRBV7-2,NA,15,once,CASSLVAGPGETQYF,TGTGCCAGCAGCTTAGTCGCGGGGCCGGGGGAGACCCAGTACTTC
TRBJ2-2,TRBV2,TRBD2,15,NA,CASSASGGNTGELFF,TGTGCCAGCAGTGCTAGCGGGGGGAACACCGGGGAGCTGTTTTTT
TRBJ1-5,TRBV27,NA,16,NA,CASSAGYGIRNQPQHF,TGTGCCAGCAGTGCAGGGTATGGCATCCGCAATCAGCCCCAGCATTTT
TRBJ1-5,TRBV4-3,NA,15,once,CASSQDRGSNQPQHF,TGCGCCAGCAGCCAAGATCGAGGTAGCAATCAGCCCCAGCATTTT
TRBJ1-1,TRBV6-5,TRBD1,14,NA,CASSRDRGFTEAFF,TGTGCCAGCAGCCGCGACAGGGGATTCACTGAAGCTTTCTTT
TRBJ2-5,TRBV19,TRBD2,15,NA,CATRTHGGGGETQYF,TGTGCCACCCGAACTCACGGGGGGGGCGGTGAGACCCAGTACTTC
TRBJ1-1,TRBV30,TRBD1,19,many,CAWSLSGTGKRGARTEAFF,TGTGCCTGGAGCCTATCCGGGACAGGGAAACGGGGCGCGCGGACTGAAGCTTTCTTT
TRBJ2-4,TRBV6-1,NA,14,NA,CASSEYGGPDIQYF,TGTGCCAGCAGTGAATACGGCGGTCCGGACATTCAGTACTTC
TRBJ2-5,TRBV7-8,NA,15,NA,CASSLVGGGRETQYF,TGTGCCAGCAGCTTAGTGGGCGGGGGCCGGGAGACCCAGTACTTC
TRBJ2-2,TRBV5-1,TRBD2,18,NA,CASSLTLGTSGATGELFF,TGCGCCAGCAGCCTCACCCTAGGGACTAGCGGGGCAACCGGGGAGCTGTTTTTT
TRBJ2-5,TRBV30,NA,13,NA,CAWSVWAGETQYF,TGTGCCTGGAGTGTATGGGCAGGCGAGACCCAGTACTTC
TRBJ1-1,TRBV7-2,NA,15,NA,CASSLGGGSNTEAFF,TGTGCCAGCAGCTTAGGGGGGGGGTCGAACACTGAAGCTTTCTTT
TRBJ2-3,TRBV28,NA,12,NA,CASSIPAGTQYF,TGTGCCAGCAGTATACCCGCCGGGACGCAGTATTTT
TRBJ2-1,TRBV7-3,TRBD2,16,once,CASSQPTAGGYNEQFF,TGTGCCAGCAGCCAACCTACGGCGGGAGGCTACAATGAGCAGTTCTTC
TRBJ1-1,TRBV30,NA,13,NA,CAWTNRWDTEAFF,TGTGCCTGGACTAACAGGTGGGACACTGAAGCTTTCTTT
TRBJ1-1,TRBV7-2,NA,15,NA,CASSLVAGLNTEAFF,TGTGCCAGCAGCTTAGTGGCGGGTTTGAACACTGAAGCTTTCTTT
TRBJ2-1,TRBV25-1,TRBD1,16,NA,CASSEAQGAIYNEQFF,TGTGCCAGCAGTGAAGCGCAGGGGGCCATCTACAATGAGCAGTTCTTC
TRBJ1-2,TRBV7-9,NA,14,NA,CASSFRAGGSGYTF,TGTGCCAGCAGCTTTCGGGCCGGGGGGTCTGGCTACACCTTC
TRBJ2-3,TRBV10-3,NA,14,NA,CAIRQTAATDTQYF,TGTGCCATCAGGCAGACCGCGGCTACAGATACGCAGTATTTT